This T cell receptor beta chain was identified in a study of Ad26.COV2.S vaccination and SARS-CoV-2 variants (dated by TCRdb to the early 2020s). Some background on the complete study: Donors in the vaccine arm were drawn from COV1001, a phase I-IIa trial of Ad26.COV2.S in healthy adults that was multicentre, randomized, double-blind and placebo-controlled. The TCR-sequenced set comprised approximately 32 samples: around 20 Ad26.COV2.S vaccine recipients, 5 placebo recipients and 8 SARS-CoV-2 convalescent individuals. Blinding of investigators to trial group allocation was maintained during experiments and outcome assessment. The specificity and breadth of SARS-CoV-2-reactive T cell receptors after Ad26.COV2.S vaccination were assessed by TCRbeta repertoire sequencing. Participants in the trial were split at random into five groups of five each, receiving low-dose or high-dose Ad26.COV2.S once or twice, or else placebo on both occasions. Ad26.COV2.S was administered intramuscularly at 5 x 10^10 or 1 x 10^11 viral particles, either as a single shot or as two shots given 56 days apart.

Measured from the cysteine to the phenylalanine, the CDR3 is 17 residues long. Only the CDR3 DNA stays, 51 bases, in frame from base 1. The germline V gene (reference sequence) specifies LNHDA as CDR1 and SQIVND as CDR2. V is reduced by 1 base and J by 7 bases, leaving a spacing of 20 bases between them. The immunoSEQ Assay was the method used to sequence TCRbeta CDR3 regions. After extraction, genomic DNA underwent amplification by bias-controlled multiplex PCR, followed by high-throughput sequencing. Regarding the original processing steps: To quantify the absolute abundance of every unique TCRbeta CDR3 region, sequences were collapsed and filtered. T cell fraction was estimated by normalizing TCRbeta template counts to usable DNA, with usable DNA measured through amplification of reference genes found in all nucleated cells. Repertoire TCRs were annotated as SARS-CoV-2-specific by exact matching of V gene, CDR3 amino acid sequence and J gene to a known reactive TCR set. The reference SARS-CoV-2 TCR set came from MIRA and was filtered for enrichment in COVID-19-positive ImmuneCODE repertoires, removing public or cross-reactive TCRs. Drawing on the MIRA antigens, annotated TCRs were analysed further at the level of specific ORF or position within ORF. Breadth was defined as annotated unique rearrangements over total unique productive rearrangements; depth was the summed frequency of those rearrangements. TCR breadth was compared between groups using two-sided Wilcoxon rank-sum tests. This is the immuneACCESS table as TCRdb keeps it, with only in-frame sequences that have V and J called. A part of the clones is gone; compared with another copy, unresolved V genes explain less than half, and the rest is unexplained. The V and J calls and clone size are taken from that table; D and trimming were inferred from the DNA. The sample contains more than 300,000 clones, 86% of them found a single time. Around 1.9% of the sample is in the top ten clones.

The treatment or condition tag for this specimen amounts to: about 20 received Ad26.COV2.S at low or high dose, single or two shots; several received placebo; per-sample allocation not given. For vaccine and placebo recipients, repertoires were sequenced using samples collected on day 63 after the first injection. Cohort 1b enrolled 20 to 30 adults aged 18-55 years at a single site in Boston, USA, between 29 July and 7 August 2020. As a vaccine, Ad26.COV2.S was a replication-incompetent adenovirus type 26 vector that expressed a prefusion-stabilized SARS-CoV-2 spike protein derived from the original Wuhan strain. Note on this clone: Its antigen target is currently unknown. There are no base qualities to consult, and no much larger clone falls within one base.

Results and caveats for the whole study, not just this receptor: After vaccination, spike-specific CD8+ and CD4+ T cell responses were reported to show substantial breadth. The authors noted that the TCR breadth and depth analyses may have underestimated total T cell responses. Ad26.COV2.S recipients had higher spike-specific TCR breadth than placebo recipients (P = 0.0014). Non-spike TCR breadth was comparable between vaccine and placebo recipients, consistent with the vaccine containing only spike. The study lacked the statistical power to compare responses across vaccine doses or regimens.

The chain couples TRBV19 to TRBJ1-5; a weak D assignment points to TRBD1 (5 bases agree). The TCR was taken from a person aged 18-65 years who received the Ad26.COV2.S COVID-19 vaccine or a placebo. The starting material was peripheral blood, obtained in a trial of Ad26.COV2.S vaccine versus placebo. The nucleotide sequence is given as TGTGCCAGTAGTATAGGTCCCGGAGCAGGGAGGCAGCAGCCCCAGCATTTT. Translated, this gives CASSIGPGAGRQQPQHF.